This T cell receptor beta chain was obtained from a study of OX40 agonist ivuxolimab in advanced cancers. Concerning the study at large: Ivuxolimab was an agonistic, fully human IgG2 monoclonal antibody directed against OX40 (CD134), a costimulatory receptor. Prior anti-PD-1, anti-PD-L1 or anti-CTLA-4 therapy was permitted, and 30% to 50% of dose-escalation patients had received checkpoint inhibitors. Intravenous ivuxolimab was administered to patients every 2 weeks at six dose levels: 0.01, 0.1, 0.3, 1.5, 3 and 10 mg/kg. Partial responses were achieved by three dose-escalation patients, of whom one had hepatocellular carcinoma and two had cutaneous melanoma. In the dose-escalation cohort, roughly four fifths of patients were male, and the mean age was around 60 years, with a range of roughly 20 to 80. The paper covers the monotherapy dose-escalation part of the phase I ivuxolimab trial, which included N of about 50 patients. The purpose of peripheral TCRbeta sequencing was to test whether ivuxolimab changed TCR sequence diversity and led to clonal T-cell expansion. Of the approximately 50 dose-escalation patients, hepatocellular carcinoma was present in some 19, melanoma in approximately 15, renal cell carcinoma in 9 and head and neck cancer in 9. On the study overall, not on this receptor specifically: The antigen specificity of the clonally expanded peripheral T cells was not determined. After ivuxolimab, expanded clones were on average more numerous among CD8+ T cells than among CD4+ T cells. Low levels of normalized T-cell clonal expansion were also seen in some patients who did not respond. At doses from 0.1 to 3.0 mg/kg, clonal expansion was seen in both CD4+ and CD8+ blood T cells between baseline and week 6. Partial responders in the 0.1-3.0 mg/kg groups had among the lowest normalized peripheral clonal expansion, especially among CD8+ T cells.

Comment on this clone: No cognate antigen has been identified for it. No base-level quality is on record; no much larger clone is a single base apart.

Patients with autoimmune disease history or receiving systemic immunosuppression were excluded from the trial. Peripheral blood for TCR sequencing was collected from all dose cohorts at baseline, on cycle 4 day 1, and on cycle 7 day 1. Samples were obtained from an open-label, multicenter, first-in-human phase I dose-escalation trial of ivuxolimab. Adults with locally advanced or metastatic head and neck squamous cell, hepatocellular, melanoma or renal cell carcinoma were enrolled in the trial. Before TCR sequencing, CD4+ and CD8+ T cells were separately sorted from peripheral blood. Sequences SNHLY (CDR1) and FYNNEI (CDR2) are obtained from the germline V gene. V lost 4 bases and J lost 1 base; the stretch between them is 17 bases long. Including the terminal cysteine and phenylalanine, the CDR3 comprises 18 residues. Left in the record is the CDR3 DNA by itself, 54 bases read in frame from the first base.

Genomic DNA was isolated from the sorted cells so that the TCRbeta CDR3 region could be sequenced. The immunoSEQ Assay was used to sequence the TCRbeta CDR3 regions. TCRdb stores this immuneACCESS table with in-frame sequences only. Part of the clones is absent; in the studies checked, under half of the shortfall reflects unresolved V genes, and no reason is known for the rest. Present in this sample are roughly 34,000 clones, 82% of which were seen just once. Approximately 2.4% of the sample is taken by the ten largest. The source material was CD4+ or CD8+ T cells sorted from blood, sampled in a trial of the OX40 agonist ivuxolimab. This chain is built from TRBV2 and TRBJ2-6, with the D gene tentatively TRBD1 or TRBD2, based on 5 matching bases in each. This receptor was taken from an adult with an advanced solid tumor such as melanoma, head and neck, liver or kidney cancer. The sequenced DNA: TGTGCCAGCAGTGGGGGGTTGAGAGCTTGGTCTGGGGCCAACGTCCTGACTTTC. Translation gives CASSGGLRAWSGANVLTF.